The text below deals with one T cell receptor (beta chain). This clone's antigen is unknown. At one boundary the junction diverges from the germline segment, which might be a read error. TCRbeta CDR3 regions were amplified from genomic DNA using the immunoSEQ Assay, a bias-controlled multiplex PCR. The published analysis was carried out like this. The number of nucleated cells in each sample was estimated from the amplification of reference gene primers within the assay. To quantify the absolute abundance of each unique TCRbeta CDR3 rearrangement, sequence reads were collapsed and filtered. For each sample, productive Simpson clonality was calculated as the square root of Simpson's diversity index across productive rearrangements. Entries here come from immuneACCESS through TCRdb and include only in-frame sequences with V and J called. Some clones fail to appear in such tables; in the studies checked, an unresolved V gene covers under half of the shortfall, and the cause of the remainder is unknown. That table is the source of V, J and clone size, and D and trimming were worked out from the DNA. Within this sample are about 190,000 clones, with about 81% of them counted one time only. The biggest ten clones account for 3.2% of the sample.

The data are from a study of blood T cell repertoires in COVID-19 (dated by TCRdb to 2020 to 2021). The study in broad terms: Collaborator samples came from the United States, Italy and Spain and covered acute and convalescent phases of COVID-19. A de-identified subject ID, COVID-19 status, age in years and sex were almost always included in the sample metadata. The dataset comprised deeply sampled blood TCRbeta repertoires from subjects exposed to, actively infected with, or recovered from COVID-19. The material from the prospective study consisted of cDNA or gDNA derived from T cells, B-cell-depleted T cells, or PBMCs. Where available, HLA class I and class II types were taken from metadata supplied by the sample provider and were not determined by assay-based typing. The samples were drawn from two sources: the first 160 participants of the ongoing ImmuneRACE study, and some 1,300 subjects contributed by 6 global collaborators. The repertoires were released in a freely available public database meant as a resource for research on the immune response to SARS-CoV-2.

Participants in the prospective study were aged about 18 to 100 years, lived in 24 United States geographic areas, and enrolled through a virtual design. In the prospective study, participants were assigned to cohorts based on the clinical history participants reported in a screening survey and a study questionnaire. For ImmuneRACE Cohort 3, a participant was defined as recovered based on two consecutive negative NP/OP PCR tests, clearance by a healthcare professional, or resolution of symptoms. Each participant in the prospective study had whole blood, serum and a nasopharyngeal or oropharyngeal swab collected by mobile phlebotomists. Prospective study participants could optionally give additional blood draws and questionnaires over an approximately 2-month period. Before DNA extraction, prospective study blood samples were shipped either frozen or at room temperature. The CDR3 goes from the cysteine to the phenylalanine over 17 residues. The CDR3 DNA has 51 bases and is translated from base 1. CDR1 and CDR2 were assigned from the germline V gene (reference sequence) as SSHAT and FNYEAQ.

Results the study describes overall, beyond this receptor: The quantity of clinical and demographic metadata differed by source and by participant and was supplied without curation.

Rearrangement joined TRBV7-7 to TRBJ2-1; D gene: possibly TRBD2, on 7 matching bases. This clonotype was sampled from a woman aged 25 to 39 who had recovered from COVID-19. Sequenced input: PBMCs or T cells enriched from blood (not recorded which). DNA sequence: TGTGCTAGCAGCTTACGGCCGGCGGGGGCGGCCTACAATGAGCAGTTCTTC. It is translated as CASSLRPAGAAYNEQFF.